This section outlines one TCR beta chain sequence together with its context. Its matching antigen is unknown. This record comes from a study of metastatic and nonmetastatic thyroid tumors. Overall study context: Patients with malignant and benign thyroid disease provided blood and tumor or nodule tissue, whose repertoires were compared.

General study findings and limits: According to reports, the diversity of TCR beta was significantly higher in malignant thyroid tumors than in benign nodules, and this held in both blood and tumor samples.

Patients underwent thyroid surgery, and none had received any treatment before it. From germline, CDR1 is DFQATT and CDR2 SNEGSKA (reference sequence). The CDR3 covers 12 residues. Trimming took 0 bases from V and 6 from J, leaving 9 bases between them. TCRdb called clones again from the PCR reads with MiXCR. Of tens of thousands of clones in the sample, over 25% are singletons; the top ten hold 7.8%. V is TRBV20-1 and J is TRBJ2-7; D gene uncertain. This TCR was recovered from a female donor with papillary thyroid cancer or a benign thyroid nodule (not recorded which). Some clones in this sample may be carry-over from other donors' samples. Specimen: blood. The CDR3 loop reads CSAREDSVEQYF. For the CDR3, the DNA is TGCAGTGCTAGAGAAGACTCGGTCGAGCAGTACTTC.